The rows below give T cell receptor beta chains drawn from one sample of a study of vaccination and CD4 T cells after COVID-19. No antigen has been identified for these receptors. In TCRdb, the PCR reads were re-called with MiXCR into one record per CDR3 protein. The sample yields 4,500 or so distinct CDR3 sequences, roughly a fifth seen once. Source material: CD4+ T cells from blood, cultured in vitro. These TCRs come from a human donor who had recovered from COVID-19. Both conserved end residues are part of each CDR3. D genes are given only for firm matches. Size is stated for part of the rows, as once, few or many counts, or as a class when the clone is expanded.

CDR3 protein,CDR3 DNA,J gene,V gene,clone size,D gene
CASSTPGGYEQYF,TGTGCCAGCAGCACGCCAGGGGGCTACGAGCAGTACTTC,TRBJ2-7,TRBV5-4,-,TRBD1
CASNLRTEYGYTF,TGTGCCAGCAACCTCCGGACAGAGTATGGCTACACCTTC,TRBJ1-2,TRBV7-8,-,-
CASSLGRGSTDTQYF,TGTGCCAGCAGCTTGGGGCGGGGTAGCACAGATACGCAGTATTTT,TRBJ2-3,TRBV5-4,-,-
CASSLGEGTGELFF,TGTGCCAGTAGTCTGGGGGAGGGCACCGGGGAGCTGTTTTTT,TRBJ2-2,TRBV19,-,TRBD2
CASSRFRDTEAFF,TGTGCCAGCAGTAGATTTCGGGACACTGAAGCTTTCTTT,TRBJ1-1,TRBV6-1,medium-sized,-
CAISDSRNQETQYF,TGTGCCATCAGTGATTCTAGGAACCAAGAGACCCAGTACTTC,TRBJ2-5,TRBV10-3,-,-
CASSDRVTDTQYF,TGTGCCAGCAGTGACAGGGTCACAGATACGCAGTATTTT,TRBJ2-3,TRBV6-4,medium-sized,-
CASSIGQTPTNEKLFF,TGTGCCAGCAGCATCGGACAGACACCAACTAATGAAAAACTGTTTTTT,TRBJ1-4,TRBV7-9,-,-
CASGLGYEQYF,TGTGCTAGTGGTTTAGGCTACGAGCAGTACTTC,TRBJ2-7,TRBV12-5,few,-
CASSEGQGVNYGYTF,TGTGCCAGCAGTGAGGGACAGGGGGTGAACTATGGCTACACCTTC,TRBJ1-2,TRBV6-1,medium-sized,TRBD1
CAWSFLGGRGYTF,TGTGCCTGGAGTTTTCTGGGGGGGCGAGGCTACACCTTC,TRBJ1-2,TRBV30,few,-
CASRGQGEGEAFF,TGTGCCAGCAGGGGACAGGGGGAAGGTGAAGCTTTCTTT,TRBJ1-1,TRBV3-1,-,TRBD1
CASSSDRFSDEQFF,TGTGCCAGCAGCTCCGACAGGTTTAGCGATGAGCAGTTCTTC,TRBJ2-1,TRBV7-3,-,-
CASSFGTGLTYEQYF,TGTGCCAGCAGCTTTGGCACAGGGCTAACCTACGAGCAGTACTTC,TRBJ2-7,TRBV7-6,-,-
CASSPLAGPRQYF,TGTGCCAGCAGCCCACTAGCGGGGCCCAGGCAGTACTTC,TRBJ2-7,TRBV2,large,TRBD2
CASSLGISTGPQETQYF,TGTGCCAGCAGCTTGGGCATATCGACAGGCCCCCAAGAGACCCAGTACTTC,TRBJ2-5,TRBV5-4,few,-
CASRPGQGDVLFPEAFF,TGTGCCAGCAGGCCTGGACAGGGCGATGTCTTATTCCCTGAAGCTTTCTTT,TRBJ1-1,TRBV2,few,TRBD1
CASSLQTGNYEQYF,TGTGCCAGCAGCCTCCAGACAGGGAACTACGAGCAGTACTTC,TRBJ2-7,TRBV11-2,medium-sized,TRBD1
CASSLGQGAGEKLFF,TGTGCCAGCAGCTTGGGTCAGGGGGCTGGTGAAAAACTGTTTTTT,TRBJ1-4,TRBV5-4,-,TRBD1
CSAREQLNTEAFF,TGCAGTGCTAGAGAACAGCTAAACACTGAAGCTTTCTTT,TRBJ1-1,TRBV20-1,-,-
CASRSRTYNEQFF,TGTGCCAGCAGGAGTAGGACCTACAATGAGCAGTTCTTC,TRBJ2-1,TRBV2,few,-
CASRPGLSSYEQYF,TGTGCCAGCAGGCCGGGACTTTCTAGCTACGAGCAGTACTTC,TRBJ2-7,TRBV6-1,few,-
CASSLGEPIATRDSSTDTQYF,TGCGCCAGCAGCTTGGGGGAGCCCATTGCGACGAGGGACAGCTCCACAGATACGCAGTATTTT,TRBJ2-3,TRBV5-1,few,TRBD1
CASSSFSGGNTGELFF,TGTGCCAGCAGTTCCTTTAGCGGGGGGAACACCGGGGAGCTGTTTTTT,TRBJ2-2,TRBV6-5,medium-sized,TRBD2
CASSKDQGLYGYTF,TGTGCCAGCAGCAAAGATCAAGGCCTTTATGGCTACACCTTC,TRBJ1-2,TRBV21-1,large,-